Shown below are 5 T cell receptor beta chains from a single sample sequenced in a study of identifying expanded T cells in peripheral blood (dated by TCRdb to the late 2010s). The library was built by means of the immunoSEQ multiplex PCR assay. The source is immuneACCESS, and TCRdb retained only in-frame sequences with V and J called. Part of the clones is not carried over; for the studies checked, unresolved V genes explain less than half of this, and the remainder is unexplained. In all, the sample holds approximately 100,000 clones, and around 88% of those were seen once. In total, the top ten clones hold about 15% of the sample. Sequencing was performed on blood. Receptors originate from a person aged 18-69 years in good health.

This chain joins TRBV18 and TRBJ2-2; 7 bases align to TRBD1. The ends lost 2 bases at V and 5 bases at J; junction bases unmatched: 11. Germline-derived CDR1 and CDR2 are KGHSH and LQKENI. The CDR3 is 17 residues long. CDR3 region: CASSPALTGVRTGELFF. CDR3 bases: TGTGCCAGCTCACCAGCCCTTACAGGGGTTCGTACCGGGGAGCTGTTTTTT.

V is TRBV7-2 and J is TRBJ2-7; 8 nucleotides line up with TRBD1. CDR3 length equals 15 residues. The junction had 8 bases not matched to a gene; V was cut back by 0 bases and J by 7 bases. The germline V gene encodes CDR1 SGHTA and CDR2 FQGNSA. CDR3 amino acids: CASSLASRGQGEQYF. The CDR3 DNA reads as TGTGCCAGCAGCTTAGCGAGCAGGGGGCAGGGGGAGCAGTACTTC.

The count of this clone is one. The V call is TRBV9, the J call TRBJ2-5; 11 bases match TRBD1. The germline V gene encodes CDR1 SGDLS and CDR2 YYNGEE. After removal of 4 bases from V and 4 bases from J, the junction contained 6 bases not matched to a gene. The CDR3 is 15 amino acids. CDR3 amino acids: CASSTGDRGAETQYF. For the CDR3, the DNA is TGTGCCAGCAGCACCGGGGACAGGGGGGCAGAGACCCAGTACTTC.

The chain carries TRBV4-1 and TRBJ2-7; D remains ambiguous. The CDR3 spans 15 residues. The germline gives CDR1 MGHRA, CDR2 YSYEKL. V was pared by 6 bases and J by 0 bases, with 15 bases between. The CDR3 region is CASRRELVYSYEQYF. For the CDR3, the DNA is TGCGCCAGCAGGCGCGAATTGGTGTACTCCTACGAGCAGTACTTC.

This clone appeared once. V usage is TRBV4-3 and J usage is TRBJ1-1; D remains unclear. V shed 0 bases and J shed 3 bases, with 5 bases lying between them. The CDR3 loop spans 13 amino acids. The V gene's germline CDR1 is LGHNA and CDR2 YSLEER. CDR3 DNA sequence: TGCGCCAGCAGCCAAGACGGCTACACTGAAGCTTTCTTT. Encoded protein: CASSQDGYTEAFF.